These 26 T cell receptor beta chains originate from one sample sequenced in a study of response to subunit inactivated influenza vaccine (dated by TCRdb to between 2018 and 2020). Library preparation employed RT-PCR. This sample was sequenced with an Illumina HiSeq 2500. The public reads were reprocessed in TCRdb via fastp at Q25 and MiXCR, keeping in-frame beta chains. Rows are combined by CDR3 protein, so each entry shows the most common genes and DNA. Counted in this sample were 600,000 to 850,000 distinct CDR3 sequences; 12% to 15% of them appeared once. The top ten clones comprise less than 9% of the sample. The input for sequencing was PBMCs from blood, taken around 15 days before vaccination. These receptors originate from a man between 45 and 60 years old who received an inactivated influenza vaccine. Donor details come from another sample of the same person, matched by shared clones.

This sequence joins TRBV9 and TRBJ2-4, with TRBD2 identical over 7 bases. V lost 0 bases, J lost 3 bases, and 3 bases stayed unmatched. The CDR3 is 15 amino acids. Germline V gene sequence: CDR1 SGDLS, CDR2 YYNGEE. In DNA, the CDR3 is TGTGCCAGCAGCGTAGGAGGGGACTACAAAAACATTCAGTACTTC. Its translation is CASSVGGDYKNIQYF.

This clonotype was detected only a few times. The V and J genes are TRBV12-3 or TRBV12-4 and TRBJ2-1; tentative D call: TRBD2 (5 bases). The CDR3 runs 15 residues. The ends were cut back, 3 bases at V and 7 bases at J, with 16 bases in the middle. Here the CDR3 DNA reads TGTGCCAGCAGTTTTTCCCACTCTCGGAGGAATGAGCAGTTCTTC. This sequence encodes CASSFSHSRRNEQFF.

The V call is TRBV28, the J call TRBJ2-7; D is possibly TRBD2 (7 bases). The V end lost 3 bases, the J end lost 4 bases, and 13 bases lay between the germline ends. The CDR3 totals 14 residues. Germline V CDR1 and CDR2: MDHEN, SYDVKM. CDR3 amino acids: CASSLGGGHYEQYF. CDR3 nucleotide sequence: TGTGCCAGCAGTTTGGGGGGGGGGCATTACGAGCAGTACTTC.

This clonotype was observed at least ten times. This chain links TRBV2 with TRBJ1-1; TRBD1 agrees at 7 bases. The ends lost 4 bases at V and 10 bases at J; junction bases unmatched: 0. The CDR3 length is 10 residues. Germline CDR1 reads SNHLY; CDR2 reads FYNNEI. Written as DNA, the CDR3 is TGTGCCAGCAGTGGGGACAGAGCTTTCTTT. It codes for CASSGDRAFF.

The chain links TRBV12-3 or TRBV12-4 to TRBJ2-2; maybe TRBD2 (6 bases). With 5 bases removed from V and 0 bases from J, the gap between germline ends came to 10 bases. This CDR3 has 15 residues. The CDR3 sequence: CASSVSGTNTGELFF. The CDR3 region has the DNA TGTGCCAGCAGTGTTAGCGGCACGAACACCGGGGAGCTGTTTTTT.

This chain links TRBV11-3 with TRBJ2-7; TRBD1 is a possible D gene (6 bases). V shed 0 bases and J shed 6 bases, with 12 bases lying between them. Germline V gives CDR1 SGHNT, CDR2 YENEEA. The length of the CDR3 is 14 residues. The DNA of the CDR3 is TGTGCCAGCAGCTTAGACAGGGGTTCTCGCGAGCAGTACTTC. Amino acid sequence: CASSLDRGSREQYF.

This clonotype was counted only a few times. This sequence joins TRBV19 and TRBJ2-6, with D possibly being TRBD2 (5 bases). Looked up from germline, CDR1 is LNHDA and CDR2 is SQIVND (reference sequence). This CDR3 has 13 residues. V lost 9 bases and J lost 0, with 6 bases in between. CDR3 sequence reads: CASGVSGANVLTF. The CDR3 DNA reads as TGTGCCAGCGGGGTCTCTGGGGCCAACGTCCTGACTTTC.

The rearrangement joins TRBV6-1 to TRBJ2-7; TRBD2 agrees at 9 bases. Germline V lookup: CDR1 MNHNS, CDR2 SASEGT. The CDR3 has 15 amino acids. J was trimmed by 3 bases and V by 4 bases; bases with no gene match: 7. The CDR3 sequence: CASSAFRGGDYEQYF. CDR3 bases: TGTGCCAGCAGTGCATTCCGCGGGGGGGACTACGAGCAGTACTTC.

This clonotype was seen more than once but under ten times. Written as DNA, the CDR3 is TGCAGCGTCAAGAGGGGGATCACTGAAGCTTTCTTT. Translation gives CSVKRGITEAFF. V gene TRBV29-1 combines with J gene TRBJ1-1, with TRBD1 as a possible D gene (6 bases). CDR3 size: 12 residues. V dropped 6 bases and J dropped 4 bases, with 12 bases sitting between them. CDR1 and CDR2 (germline): SQVTM, ANQGSEA. Looking up the rest from reference TRBV29-1 and TRBJ1-1 gives the full variable domain: SAVISQKPSRDICQRGTSLTIQCQVDSQVTMMFWYRQQPGQSLTLIATANQGSEATYESGFVIDKFPISRPNLTFSTLTVSNMSPEDSSIYLCSVKRGITEAFFGQGTRLTVV.

This clonotype has ten or more counts. The chain joins TRBV20-1 to TRBJ2-3; 12 bases align to TRBD2. The CDR3 covers 15 residues. Germline V lookup: CDR1 DFQATT, CDR2 SNEGSKA (reference sequence). V lost 4 bases and J lost 2; bases outside the gene matches: 4. The CDR3 DNA follows: TGCAGTGCTATGACTAGCGGGGGAGCCACAGATACGCAGTATTTT. As protein: CSAMTSGGATDTQYF.

This clonotype was observed many times. The genes are TRBV4-1 and TRBJ2-2; maybe TRBD1 (6 bases). The germline CDR1 and CDR2 sequences are MGHRA and YSYEKL. V lost 1 base, J lost 5 bases, and 8 bases lay in between. The CDR3 has 14 residues. Here the CDR3 DNA reads TGCGCCAGCAGCCAAGGACAGGTGACCGGGGAGCTGTTTTTT. It codes for CASSQGQVTGELFF.

This clonotype was counted ten times or more. One junction end does not reproduce the germline sequence, and a read error may be involved. Here the CDR3 reads CASSPGREGAVGF. Written as DNA, the CDR3 is TGTGCCAGCTCACCGGGGCGGGAGGGTGCGGTCGGCTTC. This sequence joins TRBV18 and TRBJ2-7; 9 bases align to TRBD2. Per the germline V gene, CDR1 is KGHSH and CDR2 is LQKENI. The CDR3 runs 13 residues. Based on the CDR3 plus reference TRBV18 and TRBJ2-7, the full variable domain is NAGVMQNPRHLVRRRGQEARLRCSPMKGHSHVYWYRQLPEEGLKFMVYLQKENIIDESGMPKERFSAEFPKEGPSILRIQQVVRGDSAAYFCASSPGREGAVGFGPGTRLTVT.

With respect to this clonotype: A read error may be the cause here, since a much bigger clone is one base away. This chain uses TRBV7-9 with TRBJ2-7, with TRBD1 as a possible D gene (5 bases). Germline-derived CDR1 and CDR2 are SEHNR and FQNEAQ (reference sequence). The V and J ends lost 5 bases and 3 bases respectively, with 11 bases between them. The CDR3 runs to 13 residues. The CDR3 DNA reads as TGTGCCAGCAGCAGAGCACAGGACTACGAGCAGTACTTC. Its protein product is CASSRAQDYEQYF.

This clonotype was seen a handful of times. Here the CDR3 reads CASSFILAGVADTQYF. The CDR3 DNA is TGCGCCAGCAGCTTTATCCTAGCGGGAGTAGCAGATACGCAGTATTTT. V usage is TRBV5-1 and J usage is TRBJ2-3, with 10 bases identical to TRBD2. Germline lookup yields CDR1 SGHRS and CDR2 YFSETQ. The CDR3 runs 16 residues. The junction had 7 bases not matched to a gene; V was cut back by 2 bases and J by 4 bases.

CDR3 sequence: CASSYLQDGDNEQFF. CDR3 DNA sequence: TGTGCCAGCAGTTATTTACAGGATGGGGACAATGAGCAGTTCTTC. This rearrangement joins TRBV6-2 or TRBV6-3 to TRBJ2-1; the D gene is possibly TRBD1 (5 bases). V lost 3 bases, J lost 5 bases, and 14 bases lay in between. CDR1 is MNHEY, CDR2 SVGEGT, per germline. The CDR3 sequence is 15 residues long.

The sample holds a few counts of this clonotype. The chain joins TRBV25-1 to TRBJ2-5; possibly TRBD1 for D (7 bases). Per germline, CDR1 MGHDK and CDR2 SYGVNS. The CDR3 runs 15 residues. V was trimmed by 3 bases and J by 5 bases, leaving 16 bases between them. The CDR3 here is CASSEPLTGRETQYF. The CDR3 DNA reads as TGTGCCAGCAGTGAGCCCCTGACAGGGAGGGAGACCCAGTACTTC.

This rearrangement joins TRBV6-1 to TRBJ1-3; maybe TRBD1 (5 bases). CDR3 length: 14 amino acids. The V and J ends lost 4 bases and 0 bases respectively, with 7 bases between them. CDR1 MNHNS and CDR2 SASEGT come from the germline V gene. CDR3 loop: CASSGGFSGNTIYF. The CDR3 coding sequence is TGTGCCAGCAGTGGGGGGTTCTCTGGAAACACCATATATTTT.

This chain connects TRBV18 to TRBJ1-5; D gene uncertain. Deletions cut 5 bases from V and 0 bases from J, with 5 bases between. Germline V CDR1 and CDR2: KGHSH, LQKENI. CDR3 length equals 13 residues. CDR3 region: CASSVFSNQPQHF. Here the CDR3 DNA reads TGTGCCAGCTCAGTTTTTAGCAATCAGCCCCAGCATTTT.

This clonotype occurred a few times. This chain connects TRBV20-1 to TRBJ2-3; 7 bases map to TRBD1. The trim removed 3 bases at V and 11 bases at J, leaving 11 bases unmatched. The CDR3 runs 13 residues. Germline CDR1 is DFQATT and CDR2 is SNEGSKA (reference sequence). This chain's CDR3 is CSASYPRDREQYF. CDR3 DNA: TGCAGTGCTAGTTATCCCCGGGACAGAGAGCAGTATTTT.

This chain uses TRBV12-3 or TRBV12-4 with TRBJ2-3, with 11 bases matching TRBD2. The CDR3 is 16 amino acids. J gave up 4 bases and V 5 bases, and 8 bases lay outside the gene matches. CDR3 bases: TGTGCCAGCAGTGTGCTAGCGGGGGGCTTTGCAGATACGCAGTATTTT. Translated, it gives CASSVLAGGFADTQYF.

This clonotype was counted a few times. The chain couples TRBV29-1 to TRBJ1-1; D gene ambiguous. Per the germline V gene, CDR1 is SQVTM and CDR2 is ANQGSEA. The germline V and J ends were trimmed by 5 bases and 1 base, with 8 bases remaining between them. The CDR3 totals 12 residues. CDR3 nucleotides: TGCAGCGTTATCGCCGAGAACACTGAAGCTTTCTTT. Encoded protein: CSVIAENTEAFF.

This sequence joins TRBV28 and TRBJ1-4; 7 nucleotides line up with TRBD1. The CDR3 is 15 amino acids. Germline lookup yields CDR1 MDHEN and CDR2 SYDVKM. J lost 3 bases, V lost 8 bases, and 9 bases had no gene match. The CDR3 region is CASVPQGVSNEKLFF. CDR3 nucleotides: TGTGCCAGCGTCCCCCAGGGGGTGTCTAATGAAAAACTGTTTTTT.

There are a few counts of this clonotype. The chain combines TRBV7-9 with TRBJ1-2; a weak D match, TRBD1 (6 bases). Trimming stripped 1 base from V and 7 bases from J, with 10 bases between. Germline loops: CDR1 SEHNR, CDR2 FQNEAQ (reference sequence). The CDR3 runs to 13 residues. The CDR3 loop reads CASSLGGQTGYTF. The DNA of the CDR3 is TGTGCCAGCAGCTTAGGTGGACAGACTGGCTACACCTTC.

This clonotype was seen only a few times. The rearrangement uses TRBV20-1 and TRBJ2-1; TRBD2 agrees at 9 bases. This CDR3 has 15 amino acids. Looked up from germline, CDR1 is DFQATT and CDR2 is SNEGSKA (reference sequence). V trimming: 2 bases; J trimming: 8 bases; junction bases outside the gene matches: 10. CDR3 sequence: CSARSLAGARYEQFF. The CDR3 DNA reads as TGCAGTGCTAGATCTTTAGCGGGAGCTAGGTATGAGCAGTTCTTC.

The V and J genes are TRBV5-4 and TRBJ1-4, with a weak D call TRBD1 (5 bases). The V end lost 4 bases, the J end lost 7 bases, and 17 bases lay between the germline ends. The CDR3 loop spans 15 amino acids. In germline, CDR1 is SGHNT, CDR2 YYREEE (reference sequence). Here the CDR3 reads CASSGTPGPGEKLFF. In nucleotides, the CDR3 is TGTGCCAGCAGCGGGACGCCCGGGCCTGGTGAAAAACTGTTTTTT.

The chain carries TRBV7-2 and TRBJ2-5, with D perhaps matching TRBD2 (5 bases). This CDR3 has 14 amino acids. The germline CDR1 and CDR2 sequences are SGHTA and FQGNSA. The ends were cut back, 3 bases at V and 7 bases at J, with 15 bases in the middle. CDR3 sequence reads: CASSLGWRGGTQYF. For the CDR3, the DNA is TGTGCCAGCAGCTTGGGGTGGCGAGGAGGGACCCAGTACTTC. Using reference TRBV7-2 and TRBJ2-5 for the parts outside the CDR3, the full variable domain is GAGVSQSPSNKVTEKGKDVELRCDPISGHTALYWYRQSLGQGLEFLIYFQGNSAPDKSGLPSDRFSAERTGGSVSTLTIQRTQQEDSAVYLCASSLGWRGGTQYFGPGTRLLVL.